This T cell receptor (beta chain) was captured in a study of CD8+CD57+ T cells in acquired aplastic anemia. Previously, flow cytometry had revealed CD8+CD57+ cell expansion in the patients chosen for sequencing. TCR beta VDJ and CDR3 were profiled, and genomic DNA was the template. TCRdb recomputed calls from the reads with MiXCR, one row per CDR3 protein. The sample carries roughly 120,000 distinct CDR3 sequences, under 60% recorded once. This CDR3 contains 17 residues. Per the germline V gene, CDR1 is DFQATT and CDR2 is SNEGSKA (reference sequence). The V and J ends lost 0 bases and 0 bases respectively, with 16 bases between them.

The chain employs TRBV20-1 and TRBJ2-3; D may be TRBD1 (6 bases). Sequencing was performed on sorted CD4+, CD8+, or CD8+CD57+ T cells (not recorded which) from PBMCs. The TCR originated in a human donor with aplastic anemia. The CDR3 spells CSARDLLGTPSTDTQYF. CDR3 DNA sequence: TGCAGTGCTAGAGATCTTCTCGGGACACCAAGCACAGATACGCAGTATTTT.